Below, 18 T cell receptor beta chains from the same sample are listed, as sequenced in a study of blood T cell repertoires in COVID-19. Using immunoSEQ multiplex PCR, the repertoire was profiled, and TCRdb retains in-frame clones only, with some absent. The table includes approximately 240,000 clones, 85% to 95% detected once. Specimen: PBMCs or T cells enriched from blood (not recorded which). Receptors originate from a young woman who had recovered from COVID-19.

This chain connects TRBV4-3 to TRBJ1-2; TRBD1 might be the D (6 bases). Germline V CDR1 and CDR2: LGHNA, YSLEER. This CDR3 spans 15 amino acids. V lost 4 bases and J 3 bases, leaving 15 bases between the germline ends. For the CDR3, the DNA is TGCGCCAGCAGCCTCTCCGCGACAGGTGACTATGGCTACACCTTC. Amino acid sequence: CASSLSATGDYGYTF.

The rearrangement links TRBV9 to TRBJ1-2; tentatively, D is TRBD1 (6 bases). Germline CDR1 and CDR2: SGDLS and YYNGEE. V was clipped by 0 bases and J by 8 bases, with 11 bases between them. This CDR3 has 13 amino acids. CDR3 in amino acids: CASSVGEGEGYTF. CDR3 DNA sequence: TGTGCCAGCAGCGTAGGAGAGGGGGAGGGCTACACCTTC.

CDR3 coding DNA: TGTGCCAGCAGTCGACAGGGTAACTATGGCTACACCTTC. This sequence encodes CASSRQGNYGYTF. The genes are TRBV28 and TRBJ1-2; 7 bases are a match to TRBD1. This CDR3 region has 13 residues. The germline gives CDR1 MDHEN, CDR2 SYDVKM. J was trimmed by 1 base and V by 5 bases; bases with no gene match: 1.

This clone has only one observation. The chain carries TRBV19 and TRBJ1-2; TRBD1 matches 7 bases. Germline V CDR1 and CDR2: LNHDA, SQIVND (reference sequence). This CDR3 has 16 amino acids. V lost 1 base, J lost 2 bases, and 7 bases stayed unmatched. CDR3 bases: TGTGCCAGTAGTATAGGTGCGGGACAGAGAAACTATGGCTACACCTTC. As protein: CASSIGAGQRNYGYTF.

The chain couples TRBV3-1 (or the pseudogene TRBV3-2) to TRBJ2-2; the D is unclear. The CDR3 contains 12 residues. The V gene's germline CDR1 is LGHDT and CDR2 YNNKEL (reference sequence). The V gene lost 4 bases and the J gene lost 6 bases, with 6 bases spanning the gap. This CDR3 reads CASSPVSGELFF. In DNA, the CDR3 is TGTGCCAGCAGCCCTGTATCCGGGGAGCTGTTTTTT.

This clone appeared a single time. The chain links TRBV15 to TRBJ1-5; the D is unclear. Germline CDR1 and CDR2: LNHNV and YYDKDF (reference sequence). The CDR3 has 12 amino acids. V was pared by 0 bases and J by 6 bases, with 3 bases between. CDR3 amino acids: CATSRDSQPQHF. The CDR3 DNA follows: TGTGCCACCAGCAGAGATAGTCAGCCCCAGCATTTT.

This chain connects TRBV28 to TRBJ1-2; unclear D gene. The CDR3 is made up of 12 amino acids. Per germline, CDR1 MDHEN and CDR2 SYDVKM. The ends were cut back, 9 bases at V and 4 bases at J, with 12 bases in the middle. CDR3 residues: CASTGLGYGYTF. The CDR3 DNA is TGTGCCAGTACGGGGTTGGGCTATGGCTACACCTTC.

The chain links TRBV10-3 to TRBJ1-5; D gene uncertain. V gave up 8 bases and J gave up 5 bases, with 13 bases separating them. The V gene's germline CDR1 is ENHRY and CDR2 SYGVKD. This CDR3 has 13 residues. CDR3 residues: CAIGGQVDQPQHF. CDR3 nucleotide sequence: TGTGCCATCGGAGGGCAGGTCGATCAGCCCCAGCATTTT.

The CDR3 spells CAIREGAGEKLFF. DNA for the CDR3: TGTGCCATCAGAGAGGGGGCGGGGGAAAAACTGTTTTTT. The chain couples TRBV27 to TRBJ1-4; TRBD1 matches 7 bases. Germline CDR1 reads MNHEY; CDR2 reads SMNVEV (reference sequence). This CDR3 is built from 13 residues. The trim removed 10 bases at V and 8 bases at J, leaving 10 bases unmatched.

The chain carries TRBV7-8 and TRBJ1-5, with 8 positions matching TRBD1. CDR3 length: 15 amino acids. V trimming: 5 bases; J trimming: 0 bases; junction bases outside the gene matches: 3. Germline V gives CDR1 SGHVS, CDR2 FQNEAQ. CDR3 coding DNA: TGTGCCAGCAGCCCTCAGGGGGCTAGCAATCAGCCCCAGCATTTT. Protein product: CASSPQGASNQPQHF.

This sequence joins TRBV14 and TRBJ2-3; 8 nucleotides line up with TRBD2. The germline CDR1 and CDR2 sequences are SGHDN and FVKESK. This CDR3 has 15 amino acids. V shed 0 bases, J shed 5 bases, and the junction held 4 bases outside the gene matches. This CDR3 reads CASSQDGGAGDTQYF. The CDR3, as DNA: TGTGCCAGCAGCCAAGACGGGGGGGCGGGAGATACGCAGTATTTT.

This clone has ten or more counts. The genes are TRBV6-2 or TRBV6-3 and TRBJ2-7; 7 bases agree with TRBD2. This CDR3 is 15 amino acids long. From germline, CDR1 is MNHEY and CDR2 SVGEGT. V lost 3 bases to trimming and J lost 2 bases; unmatched junction nucleotides: 7. CDR3 in amino acids: CASSYESSGAYEQYF. The CDR3 DNA is TGTGCCAGCAGTTATGAGTCTAGCGGAGCCTACGAGCAGTACTTC.

This chain uses TRBV28 with TRBJ1-4, with TRBD1 identical over 7 bases. The CDR3 length is 16 residues. Germline CDR1 MDHEN, CDR2 SYDVKM. V dropped 4 bases and J dropped 7; count of bases not matched to a gene: 12. CDR3 DNA sequence: TGTGCCAGCAGTTCAGGGGGGACGGGTGCTCGTGAAAAACTGTTTTTT. It encodes CASSSGGTGAREKLFF.

V usage is TRBV2 and J usage is TRBJ1-1; 9 bases align to TRBD1. The CDR3 sequence is 14 residues long. Germline V gene data show CDR1 as SNHLY and CDR2 as FYNNEI. Losses at the gene ends were 5 bases for V and 3 bases for J; bases not matched to a gene: 4. The CDR3 here is CASSSQGADTEAFF. DNA for the CDR3: TGTGCCAGCAGTTCACAGGGGGCCGACACTGAAGCTTTCTTT.

The chain has TRBV10-3 and TRBJ2-1; D remains ambiguous. There are 12 residues in the CDR3. V shed 0 bases and J shed 6 bases, with 3 bases lying between them. Germline V gives CDR1 ENHRY, CDR2 SYGVKD. The chain's CDR3 is CAISESRNEQFF. As DNA, the CDR3 is TGTGCCATCAGTGAGTCGCGCAATGAGCAGTTCTTC.

This clone showed up just once. The genes are TRBV3-1 (or the pseudogene TRBV3-2) and TRBJ1-1; D gene unclear. CDR3 size: 13 residues. Trimming pared 5 bases from V and 1 base from J, leaving 8 bases between. Germline CDR1 is LGHDT and CDR2 is YNNKEL (reference sequence). CDR3 sequence reads: CASSAPGNTEAFF. The CDR3 DNA reads TGTGCCAGCAGCGCCCCGGGGAACACTGAAGCTTTCTTT.

V is TRBV9 and J is TRBJ2-1; TRBD2 agrees at 8 bases. Germline values: CDR1 SGDLS, CDR2 YYNGEE. Trimming removed 2 bases from V and 4 bases from J; junction bases left unmatched: 2. This CDR3 has 14 residues. This CDR3 reads CASSVGGAYNEQFF. In DNA, the CDR3 is TGTGCCAGCAGCGTCGGGGGGGCTTACAATGAGCAGTTCTTC. Supplemented by reference TRBV9 and TRBJ2-1, the full variable domain reads DSGVTQTPKHLITATGQRVTLRCSPRSGDLSVYWYQQSLDQGLQFLIQYYNGEERAKGNILERFSAQQFPDLHSELNLSSLELGDSALYFCASSVGGAYNEQFFGPGTRLTVL.

The chain combines TRBV7-9 with TRBJ2-5; TRBD2 is a possible D gene (5 bases). Germline loops: CDR1 SEHNR, CDR2 FQNEAQ (reference sequence). This CDR3 is built from 16 residues. Trimming left V 2 bases short and J 2 bases short, with 15 bases between. CDR3 DNA: TGTGCCAGCAGCTTAAGTCGGCTTGGCGGGCAAGAGACCCAGTACTTC. Its translation: CASSLSRLGGQETQYF.